Only a few counts were recorded for the clone carrying this TCR beta chain. No antigen is known for it. The junction departs from germline at one end; a sequencing error may be responsible. The sample originates from a study of blood T cells in healthy people across ages. The study, taken as a whole, reports: The donors' CMV status was not determined, possibly confounding changes in expanded clonotypes.

A second PCR, run for about 6 to 11 cycles, used a sample-barcoded 5' primer plus a J-beta primer mix. Samples each returned at least 3 million CDR3-containing paired-end reads. MiXCR, run by TCRdb on the 5' RACE reads, gives a single entry per CDR3 protein. The sample lists over a million distinct CDR3 sequences; around 27% were seen once. Germline loops: CDR1 MGHRA, CDR2 YSYEKL. CDR3 length equals 15 residues. These data were likewise used in another study, on T cells of mothers and their children.

The chain combines TRBV4-1 with TRBJ2-7, with 7 positions matching TRBD2. The specimen was blood. This receptor was taken from a girl aged 2 to 9 in good health. CDR3 residues: CASSQEASGSYEQYF. The CDR3 region has the DNA TGTGCCAGCAGCCAAGAGGCTAGCGGTTCCTACGAGCAGTACTTC.